What follows describes a single TCR beta chain. The PCR was carried out with 60 Vbeta primers and 13 Jbeta primers. TCRdb's table, derived via immunoSEQ multiplex PCR, lists solely in-frame clones and lacks some. The repertoire holds about 70,000 clones, 80% to 90% seen once, with 1.5% to 2.5% in the top ten. Trimming removed 1 base from V and 1 base from J; junction bases left unmatched: 6. The CDR3 loop spans 16 amino acids. Germline V gene sequence: CDR1 LNHNV, CDR2 YYDKDF (reference sequence). The data originate from a study of cytomegalovirus exposure and HLA in healthy donors. The V gene is TRBV15, the J gene TRBJ1-1; 7 nucleotides agree with TRBD1. Material: PBMCs. The receptor was derived from a woman aged 25 to 39 in good health and CMV-seronegative. The CDR3 DNA is TGTGCCACCAGCAGAGGAAGGGGGCTGGCGAACACTGAAGCTTTCTTT. Encoded protein: CATSRGRGLANTEAFF.